Each of the 17 T cell receptor beta chains below was sequenced from the same sample in a study of blood T cell repertoires in COVID-19. Libraries were prepared by immunoSEQ multiplex PCR; TCRdb keeps only in-frame clonotypes and omits some of them. The data show tens of thousands of clones, 76% seen once. Input material: peripheral blood. These receptors all stem from a man between 65 and 85 years old with active or convalescent COVID-19.

The chain links TRBV29-1 to TRBJ1-1, with D perhaps matching TRBD1 (6 bases). Germline-derived CDR1 and CDR2 are SQVTM and ANQGSEA. The V and J ends lost 6 bases and 5 bases respectively, with 19 bases between them. The CDR3 spans 14 residues. This CDR3 is CSVAGHRVGTEAFF. The DNA for the CDR3 is TGCAGCGTAGCGGGACACCGGGTGGGTACTGAAGCTTTCTTT.

This clone has only one observation. The chain recombines TRBV6-6 with TRBJ2-1, with D tentatively TRBD1 (7 bases). This CDR3 region has 19 residues. CDR1 is MNHNY and CDR2 is SVGAGI in the germline V gene (reference sequence). Trimming pared 5 bases from V and 8 bases from J, leaving 31 bases between. CDR3 sequence: CASSRLNTIPRQGGHEQFF. DNA for the CDR3: TGTGCCAGCAGTCGCCTTAACACCATTCCCCGACAGGGAGGACATGAGCAGTTCTTC.

This clone has just a few counts. This chain connects TRBV27 to TRBJ1-1; no clear D gene. With 3 bases removed from V and 2 bases from J, the gap between germline ends came to 7 bases. From germline, CDR1 is MNHEY and CDR2 SMNVEV (reference sequence). The CDR3 is made up of 13 amino acids. CDR3 sequence reads: CASSFRENTEAFF. CDR3 sequence (DNA): TGTGCCAGCAGTTTTCGGGAAAACACTGAAGCTTTCTTT.

The chain employs TRBV6-6 and TRBJ1-2; 9 nucleotides agree with TRBD1. J was trimmed by 8 bases and V by 7 bases; bases with no gene match: 17. The germline CDR1 and CDR2 sequences are MNHNY and SVGAGI (reference sequence). The CDR3 has 16 residues. The CDR3 spells CASTSGQGNLHGGYTF. The CDR3, as DNA: TGTGCCAGCACCTCGGGACAGGGTAATCTTCATGGAGGCTACACCTTC.

The V call is TRBV24-1, the J call TRBJ2-3, with no clear D. Germline CDR1 KGHDR, CDR2 SFDVKD. The CDR3 sequence is 14 residues long. The V and J ends lost 5 bases and 2 bases respectively, with 10 bases between them. CDR3 in amino acids: CATSGRAYTDTQYF. The DNA for the CDR3 is TGTGCCACCAGTGGCCGAGCCTACACAGATACGCAGTATTTT.

The chain combines TRBV9 with TRBJ2-3, with a weak D call TRBD1 (6 bases). The CDR3 runs 17 residues. Germline CDR1 and CDR2: SGDLS and YYNGEE. The ends were cut back, 3 bases at V and 4 bases at J, with 21 bases in the middle. CDR3 amino acids: CASSGGAGRGDADTQYF. The CDR3 DNA reads TGTGCCAGCAGCGGGGGTGCGGGCAGGGGAGATGCAGATACGCAGTATTTT. Together with reference TRBV9 and TRBJ2-3, the CDR3 gives the full variable domain: DSGVTQTPKHLITATGQRVTLRCSPRSGDLSVYWYQQSLDQGLQFLIQYYNGEERAKGNILERFSAQQFPDLHSELNLSSLELGDSALYFCASSGGAGRGDADTQYFGPGTRLTVL.

This clone came up a few times. The chain carries TRBV5-6 and TRBJ1-1; 11 positions agree with TRBD1. Germline lookup yields CDR1 SGHDT and CDR2 YYEEEE. The CDR3 extends over 13 amino acids. The J segment lost 11 bases and the V segment lost 4 bases, leaving 7 bases of the junction unmatched. CDR3 sequence: CASSLGTGGWAFF. In DNA, the CDR3 is TGTGCCAGCAGCCTAGGGACAGGGGGTTGGGCTTTCTTT.

The gene calls are TRBV30 and TRBJ2-1, with 10 bases lining up with TRBD2. The CDR3 consists of 18 residues. Germline loops: CDR1 GTSNPN, CDR2 SVGIG (reference sequence). J lost 0 bases, V lost 2 bases, and 10 bases had no gene match. The CDR3 DNA reads TGTGCCTGGAGTTCCCTCGTTAGCGGGGGGTCCTCCTACAATGAGCAGTTCTTC. This sequence encodes CAWSSLVSGGSSYNEQFF. The full variable domain, its missing parts supplied by reference TRBV30 and TRBJ2-1, is SQTIHQWPATLVQPVGSPLSLECTVEGTSNPNLYWYRQAAGRGLQLLFYSVGIGQISSEVPQNLSASRPQDRQFILSSKKLLLSDSGFYLCAWSSLVSGGSSYNEQFFGPGTRLTVL.

This clone turned up a few times. The J gene is TRBJ2-5, the V gene TRBV2; D remains ambiguous. V gave up 7 bases and J gave up 2 bases, with 11 bases separating them. The CDR3 consists of 13 residues. From germline, CDR1 is SNHLY and CDR2 FYNNEI. Here the CDR3 reads CASTYTVQETQYF. Here the CDR3 DNA reads TGTGCCAGCACGTATACGGTTCAAGAGACCCAGTACTTC. The variable domain in full, with the rest retrieved from reference TRBV2 and TRBJ2-5, is EPEVTQTPSHQVTQMGQEVILRCVPISNHLYFYWYRQILGQKVEFLVSFYNNEISEKSEIFDDQFSVERPDGSNFTLKIRSTKLEDSAMYFCASTYTVQETQYFGPGTRLLVL.

The chain is built from TRBV7-3 and TRBJ1-2, with a possible D match to TRBD1 (5 bases). Germline lookup yields CDR1 SGHTA and CDR2 FQGTGA. The CDR3 is made up of 13 amino acids. V lost 4 bases and J lost 10, with 16 bases in between. CDR3 coding DNA: TGTGCCAGCAGCTACCGACGCGACAGCGCCTACACCTTC. As protein: CASSYRRDSAYTF. Looking up the rest from reference TRBV7-3 and TRBJ1-2 gives the full variable domain: GAGVSQTPSNKVTEKGKYVELRCDPISGHTALYWYRQSLGQGPEFLIYFQGTGAADDSGLPNDRFFAVRPEGSVSTLKIQRTERGDSAVYLCASSYRRDSAYTFGSGTRLTVV.

V and J are TRBV5-1 and TRBJ1-6; D is possibly TRBD1 (6 bases). Looked up from germline, CDR1 is SGHRS and CDR2 is YFSETQ. This CDR3 is 13 amino acids long. V was clipped by 7 bases and J by 6 bases, with 11 bases between them. Here the CDR3 DNA reads TGCGCCAGCGGGGACATTATTAATTCACCCCTCCACTTT. This codes for CASGDIINSPLHF.

This chain uses TRBV9 with TRBJ2-3; D remains ambiguous. Trimming stripped 0 bases from V and 2 bases from J, with 10 bases between. This CDR3 region has 15 residues. CDR1 and CDR2 from the germline V gene are SGDLS and YYNGEE. DNA for the CDR3: TGTGCCAGCAGCGTAGCTCACTATTACACAGATACGCAGTATTTT. Its protein is CASSVAHYYTDTQYF.

This chain uses TRBV30 with TRBJ1-3; a weak D match, TRBD1 (6 bases). CDR3 size: 14 residues. Germline V gene sequence: CDR1 GTSNPN, CDR2 SVGIG (reference sequence). V was trimmed by 7 bases and J by 0 bases, leaving 13 bases between them. The CDR3 loop is CASQRGGSGNTIYF. CDR3 in DNA: TGTGCCTCCCAGAGAGGGGGCTCTGGAAACACCATATATTTT.

V and J are TRBV2 and TRBJ1-3, with D tentatively TRBD1 (5 bases). Germline V gene data show CDR1 as SNHLY and CDR2 as FYNNEI. The CDR3 is 16 residues long. V was shortened by 2 bases and J by 0 bases, with 11 bases between the two germline ends. CDR3 bases: TGTGCCAGCAGTGAATTGGTTCAGGGCTCTGGAAACACCATATATTTT. This sequence encodes CASSELVQGSGNTIYF.

The J gene is TRBJ2-2, the V gene TRBV28; D remains unclear. Trimming pared 7 bases from V and 2 bases from J, leaving 8 bases between. The CDR3 runs to 13 residues. Germline values: CDR1 MDHEN, CDR2 SYDVKM. CDR3 amino acids: CASTPHNTGELFF. The CDR3 coding sequence is TGTGCCAGCACCCCCCATAACACCGGGGAGCTGTTTTTT.

This chain uses TRBV2 with TRBJ1-2; TRBD1 matches 7 bases. The junction had 11 bases not matched to a gene; V was cut back by 6 bases and J by 7 bases. The CDR3 extends over 14 amino acids. The germline V gene encodes CDR1 SNHLY and CDR2 FYNNEI. The CDR3 nucleotides are TGTGCCAGCAGGGGGGACAGATCCGTAGGTGGCTACACCTTC. This gives the protein CASRGDRSVGGYTF.

The chain has TRBV18 and TRBJ1-4; 9 positions agree with TRBD1. The CDR3 contains 15 residues. Germline lookup yields CDR1 KGHSH and CDR2 LQKENI. V lost 4 bases to trimming and J lost 10 bases; unmatched junction nucleotides: 10. The chain's CDR3 is CASSQTGQGMGKLFF. The CDR3 DNA is TGTGCCAGCTCACAAACGGGACAGGGCATGGGAAAACTGTTTTTT.